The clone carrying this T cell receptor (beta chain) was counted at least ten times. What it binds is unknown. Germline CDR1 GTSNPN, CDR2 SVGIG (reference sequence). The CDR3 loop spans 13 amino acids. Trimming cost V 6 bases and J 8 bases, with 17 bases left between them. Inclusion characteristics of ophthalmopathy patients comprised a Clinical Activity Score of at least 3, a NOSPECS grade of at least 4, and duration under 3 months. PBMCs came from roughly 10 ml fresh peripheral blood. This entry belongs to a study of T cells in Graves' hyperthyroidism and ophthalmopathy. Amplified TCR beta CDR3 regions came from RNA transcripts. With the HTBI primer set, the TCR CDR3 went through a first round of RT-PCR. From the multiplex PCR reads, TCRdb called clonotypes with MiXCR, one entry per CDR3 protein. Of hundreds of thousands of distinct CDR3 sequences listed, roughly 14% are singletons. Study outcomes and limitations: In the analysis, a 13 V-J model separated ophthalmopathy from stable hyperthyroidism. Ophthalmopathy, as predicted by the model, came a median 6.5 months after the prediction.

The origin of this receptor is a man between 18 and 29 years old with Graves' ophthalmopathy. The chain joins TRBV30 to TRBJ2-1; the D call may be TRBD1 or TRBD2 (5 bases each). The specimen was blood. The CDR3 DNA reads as TGTGCCTGCCCGAATCGAAGGGGACATGAGCAGTTCTTC. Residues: CACPNRRGHEQFF.